The 13 T cell receptor beta chains below come from one sample, sequenced in a study of blood T cell repertoires in COVID-19. This table comes from immunoSEQ multiplex PCR, and its TCRdb copy is limited to in-frame clones, with some not included. The sample records 20,000 to 30,000 clones, more than 65% being singletons. The sequencing sample was made of peripheral blood. Receptors were obtained from a human donor in a cohort sampled during active COVID-19.

This sequence joins TRBV5-1 and TRBJ1-2; 7 bases map to TRBD1. Losses at the gene ends were 4 bases for V and 8 bases for J; bases not matched to a gene: 11. Germline assignment: CDR1 SGHRS and CDR2 YFSETQ. The CDR3 extends over 14 amino acids. Written as DNA, the CDR3 is TGCGCCAGCAGCCAAGGACAGGAAATGCAAGGCTACACCTTC. Its translation: CASSQGQEMQGYTF.

The chain joins TRBV5-5 to TRBJ1-3; no reliable D call. The germline V gene has CDR1 SGHKS and CDR2 YYEKEE (reference sequence). This CDR3 has 18 residues. Trimming removed 1 base from V and 0 bases from J, with 17 bases in between. The CDR3 region has the DNA TGTGCCAGCAGCTTGCAGGCTTTGCCCGGGGACTCTGGAAACACCATATATTTT. This translates into CASSLQALPGDSGNTIYF.

The rearrangement links TRBV6-5 to TRBJ1-4; no clear D gene. V lost 6 bases and J 5 bases, leaving 10 bases between the germline ends. The CDR3 has 13 amino acids. The germline gives CDR1 MNHEY, CDR2 SVGAGI. The CDR3 loop reads CASRGRPNEKLFF. DNA of the CDR3: TGTGCCAGCAGAGGCAGGCCAAATGAAAAACTGTTTTTT.

The rearrangement links TRBV18 to TRBJ2-3, with 8 bases fitting TRBD1. CDR3 length: 17 amino acids. Germline trimming cut 2 bases from V and 1 base from J; bases unmatched to any gene: 8. Germline CDR1 KGHSH, CDR2 LQKENI. CDR3 region: CASSPFFTGQGTDTQYF. The CDR3 DNA reads as TGTGCCAGCTCACCATTTTTTACGGGACAGGGCACAGATACGCAGTATTTT.

The genes are TRBV6-5 and TRBJ2-3; 9 bases match TRBD1. V trimming: 4 bases; J trimming: 0 bases; junction bases outside the gene matches: 2. This CDR3 comprises 15 residues. Germline CDR1 is MNHEY and CDR2 is SVGAGI. The CDR3 sequence: CASSWTGDSTDTQYF. CDR3 coding DNA: TGTGCCAGCAGTTGGACAGGGGATAGCACAGATACGCAGTATTTT.

The table lists this clone with a count of one. The chain joins TRBV4-3 to TRBJ2-2; 10 bases map to TRBD1. CDR1 is LGHNA, CDR2 YSLEER, per germline. Trimming took 1 base from V and 4 from J; bases not matched to a gene: 6. This CDR3 has 17 amino acids. As DNA, the CDR3 is TGCGCCAGCAGCCAAGCTCCTGGGACAGGGGTCACCGGGGAGCTGTTTTTT. Amino acid sequence: CASSQAPGTGVTGELFF.

CDR3: CASSIGIAAGESEQYF. The CDR3 nucleotides read TGTGCCAGTAGTATAGGGATTGCGGCGGGAGAATCCGAGCAGTACTTC. This sequence joins TRBV19 and TRBJ2-7, with 7 bases lining up with TRBD2. The germline CDR1 and CDR2 sequences are LNHDA and SQIVND (reference sequence). This CDR3 spans 16 amino acids. V dropped 1 base and J dropped 6; count of bases not matched to a gene: 12.

The chain combines TRBV14 with TRBJ2-1; D is unclear. Germline V lookup: CDR1 SGHDN, CDR2 FVKESK. Deletions cut 1 base from V and 0 bases from J, with 7 bases between. CDR3 length: 15 amino acids. DNA for the CDR3: TGTGCCAGCAGCCAAGTTACGGGCTCCTACAATGAGCAGTTCTTC. This sequence encodes CASSQVTGSYNEQFF.

The chain is built from TRBV2 and TRBJ2-1; 12 bases map to TRBD2. The J segment lost 6 bases and the V segment lost 6 bases, leaving 6 bases of the junction unmatched. The CDR3 spans 15 residues. The V gene's germline CDR1 is SNHLY and CDR2 FYNNEI. CDR3 bases: TGTGCCAGCAGAAAACTAGCGGGAGGACTCAATGAGCAGTTCTTC. Protein product: CASRKLAGGLNEQFF.

The table lists this clone with a few counts. The V gene is TRBV14, the J gene TRBJ2-5; weak D call: TRBD1 (6 bases). There are 15 residues in the CDR3. The germline gives CDR1 SGHDN, CDR2 FVKESK. Trimming took 3 bases from V and 3 from J, leaving 14 bases between them. CDR3: CASSHGQFLKETQYF. The CDR3 DNA follows: TGTGCCAGCAGCCATGGACAGTTCTTAAAAGAGACCCAGTACTTC.

The sample holds one count of this clone. The J gene is TRBJ1-5, the V gene TRBV6-5, with D tentatively TRBD1 (6 bases). Trimming cost V 6 bases and J 5 bases, with 8 bases left between them. Germline CDR1 reads MNHEY; CDR2 reads SVGAGI. The CDR3 is made up of 12 amino acids. The CDR3 nucleotides read TGTGCCAGCAGCACAGGGTATCAGCCCCAGCATTTT. Protein: CASSTGYQPQHF.

The DNA of the CDR3 is TGTGCCAGCAGCTTGGCCCAGCGGTCCGGGGAGCTGTTTTTT. Amino acids: CASSLAQRSGELFF. This sequence joins TRBV5-6 and TRBJ2-2; TRBD2 might be the D (5 bases). CDR3 length: 14 residues. Germline V gene lookup returns CDR1 SGHDT and CDR2 YYEEEE. Trimming removed 0 bases at V and 6 bases at J, with 9 bases between.

CDR3 DNA: TGTGCCAGCAGCTTCGGTGCGGGAGAAACTCAGTTCTTC. This gives the protein CASSFGAGETQFF. The chain couples TRBV5-4 to TRBJ2-1, with 7 bases that match TRBD2. The CDR3 runs to 13 residues. V was pared by 2 bases and J by 13 bases, with 9 bases of the junction left unmatched. Germline V gives CDR1 SGHNT, CDR2 YYREEE (reference sequence).